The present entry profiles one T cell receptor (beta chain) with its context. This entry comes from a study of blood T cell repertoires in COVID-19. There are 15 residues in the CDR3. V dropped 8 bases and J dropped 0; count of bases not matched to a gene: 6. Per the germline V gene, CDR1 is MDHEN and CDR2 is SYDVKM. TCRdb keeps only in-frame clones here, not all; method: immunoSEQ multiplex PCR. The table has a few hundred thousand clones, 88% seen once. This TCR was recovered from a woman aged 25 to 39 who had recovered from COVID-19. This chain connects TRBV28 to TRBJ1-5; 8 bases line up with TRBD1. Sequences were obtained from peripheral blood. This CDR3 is CASGTGGDSNQPQHF. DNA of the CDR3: TGTGCCAGCGGAACAGGGGGAGATAGCAATCAGCCCCAGCATTTT.